This TCR beta chain appears in the sequencing data of a study of cytomegalovirus exposure and HLA in healthy donors. Overall study context: Later, an analysis reported that the 130 or so validation repertoires had used the same platform as the approximately 690 first-cohort repertoires.

The table lists this clone with a few counts. Its antigen is not identified. Germline V gene lookup returns CDR1 LGHNA and CDR2 YSLEER. The CDR3 length is 15 residues. V lost 1 base to trimming and J lost 8 bases; unmatched junction nucleotides: 3. Sequenced by immunoSEQ multiplex PCR; TCRdb stores in-frame clones only, minus some. The table lists under 150,000 clones, 86% of them singletons. Whole-study results and caveats: About 150 TCR beta chains were listed as cytomegalovirus-associated. According to a later analysis, TCR clusters from the first cohort tended to co-occur in the roughly 120 validation repertoires.

The sequenced material came from PBMCs. V and J are TRBV4-3 and TRBJ2-1, with 12 bases that match TRBD1. The receptor comes from a man aged 18-30 years in good health and CMV-seronegative. The CDR3 DNA reads as TGCGCCAGCAGCCAAGCCGGGACAGGGGGCTATGAGCAGTTCTTC. Its protein is CASSQAGTGGYEQFF.